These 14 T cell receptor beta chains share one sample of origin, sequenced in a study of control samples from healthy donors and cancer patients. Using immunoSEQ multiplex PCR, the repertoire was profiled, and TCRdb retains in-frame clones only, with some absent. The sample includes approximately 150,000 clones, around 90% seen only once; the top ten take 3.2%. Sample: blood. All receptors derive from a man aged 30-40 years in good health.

The CDR3 DNA reads TGCAGCGTTGACCTTCAGCTTCACACTGAAGCTTTCTTT. This encodes CSVDLQLHTEAFF. The genes are TRBV29-1 and TRBJ1-1, with D unclear. V was cut by 3 bases and J by 3 bases, with 11 bases left in between. CDR3 size: 13 residues. CDR1 is SQVTM, CDR2 ANQGSEA, per germline. The whole variable domain, filled in from reference TRBV29-1 and TRBJ1-1, reads SAVISQKPSRDICQRGTSLTIQCQVDSQVTMMFWYRQQPGQSLTLIATANQGSEATYESGFVIDKFPISRPNLTFSTLTVSNMSPEDSSIYLCSVDLQLHTEAFFGQGTRLTVV.

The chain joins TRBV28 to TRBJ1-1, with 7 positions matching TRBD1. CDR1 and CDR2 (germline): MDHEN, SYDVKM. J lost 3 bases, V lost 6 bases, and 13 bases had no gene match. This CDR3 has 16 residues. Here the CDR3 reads CASRTPGRTGHTEAFF. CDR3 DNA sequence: TGTGCCAGCAGGACACCCGGACGGACAGGCCACACTGAAGCTTTCTTT.

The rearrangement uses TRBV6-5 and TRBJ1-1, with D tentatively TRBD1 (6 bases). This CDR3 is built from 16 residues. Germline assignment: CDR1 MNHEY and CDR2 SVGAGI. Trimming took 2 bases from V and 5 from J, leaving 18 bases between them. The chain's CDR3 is CASSYGGARLFTEAFF. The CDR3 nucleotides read TGTGCCAGCAGTTACGGGGGGGCAAGACTCTTTACTGAAGCTTTCTTT.

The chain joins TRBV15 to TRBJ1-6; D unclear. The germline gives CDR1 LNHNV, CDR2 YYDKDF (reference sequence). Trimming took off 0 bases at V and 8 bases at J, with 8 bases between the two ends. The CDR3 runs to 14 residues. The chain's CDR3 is CATSRDGRDSPLHF. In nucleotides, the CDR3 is TGTGCCACCAGCAGAGATGGACGGGATTCACCCCTCCACTTT.

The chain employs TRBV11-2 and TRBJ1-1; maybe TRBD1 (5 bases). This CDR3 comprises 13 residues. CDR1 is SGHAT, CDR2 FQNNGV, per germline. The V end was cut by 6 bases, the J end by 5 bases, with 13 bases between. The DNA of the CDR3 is TGTGCCAGCAGAATCGGGGGAGGAACTGAAGCTTTCTTT. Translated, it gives CASRIGGGTEAFF.

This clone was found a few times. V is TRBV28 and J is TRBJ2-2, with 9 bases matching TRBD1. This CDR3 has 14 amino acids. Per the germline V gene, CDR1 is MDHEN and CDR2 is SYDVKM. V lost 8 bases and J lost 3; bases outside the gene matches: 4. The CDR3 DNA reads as TGTGCCAGCTCCGGGACAGGGTACACCGGGGAGCTGTTTTTT. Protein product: CASSGTGYTGELFF.

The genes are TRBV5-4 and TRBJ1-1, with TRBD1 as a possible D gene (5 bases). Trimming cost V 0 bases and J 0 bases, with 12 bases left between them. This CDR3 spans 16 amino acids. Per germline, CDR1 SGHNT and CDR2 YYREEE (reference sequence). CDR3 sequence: CASSLGGLGMNTEAFF. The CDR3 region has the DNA TGTGCCAGCAGCTTGGGGGGGTTAGGAATGAACACTGAAGCTTTCTTT.

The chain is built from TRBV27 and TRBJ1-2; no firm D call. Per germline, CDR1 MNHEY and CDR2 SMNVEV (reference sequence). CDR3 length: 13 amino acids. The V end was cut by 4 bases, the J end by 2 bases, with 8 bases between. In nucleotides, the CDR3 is TGTGCCAGCAGTTCAACAGCGAACTATGGCTACACCTTC. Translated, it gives CASSSTANYGYTF.

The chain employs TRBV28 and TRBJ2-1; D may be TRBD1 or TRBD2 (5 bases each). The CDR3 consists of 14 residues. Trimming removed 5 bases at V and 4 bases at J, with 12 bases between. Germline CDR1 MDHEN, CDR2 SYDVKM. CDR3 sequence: CASSIGTDYNEQFF. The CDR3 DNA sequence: TGTGCCAGCAGTATCGGGACGGATTACAATGAGCAGTTCTTC.

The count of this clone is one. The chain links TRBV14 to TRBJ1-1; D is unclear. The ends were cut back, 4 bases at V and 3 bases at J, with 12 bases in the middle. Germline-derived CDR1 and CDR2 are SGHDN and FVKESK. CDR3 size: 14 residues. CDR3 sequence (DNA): TGTGCCAGCAGCCGAGACACGACCGACACTGAAGCTTTCTTT. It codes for CASSRDTTDTEAFF.

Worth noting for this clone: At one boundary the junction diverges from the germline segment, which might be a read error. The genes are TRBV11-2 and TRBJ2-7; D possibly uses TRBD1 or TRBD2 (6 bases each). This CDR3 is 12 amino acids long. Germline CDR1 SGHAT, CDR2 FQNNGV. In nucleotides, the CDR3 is TGTGCCAGCAGCTCGAGGGGGACTCCCCGGCACTTC. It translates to CASSSRGTPRHF.

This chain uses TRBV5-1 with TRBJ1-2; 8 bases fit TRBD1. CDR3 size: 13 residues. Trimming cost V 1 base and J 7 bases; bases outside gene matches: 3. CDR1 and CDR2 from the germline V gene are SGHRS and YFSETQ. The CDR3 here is CASSLTGGSGYTF. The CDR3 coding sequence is TGCGCCAGCAGCTTGACAGGGGGGAGTGGCTACACCTTC.

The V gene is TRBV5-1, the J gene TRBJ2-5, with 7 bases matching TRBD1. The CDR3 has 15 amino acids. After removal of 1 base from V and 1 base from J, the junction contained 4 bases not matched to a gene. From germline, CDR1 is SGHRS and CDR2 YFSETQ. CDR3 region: CASSLNTGAQETQYF. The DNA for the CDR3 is TGCGCCAGCAGCTTGAACACAGGGGCCCAAGAGACCCAGTACTTC.

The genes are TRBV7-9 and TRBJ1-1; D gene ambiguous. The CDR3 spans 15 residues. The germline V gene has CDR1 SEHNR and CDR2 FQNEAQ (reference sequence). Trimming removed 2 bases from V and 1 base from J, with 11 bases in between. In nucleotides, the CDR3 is TGTGCCAGCAGCTTACCAAGGTTAGCGAACACTGAAGCTTTCTTT. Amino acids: CASSLPRLANTEAFF.